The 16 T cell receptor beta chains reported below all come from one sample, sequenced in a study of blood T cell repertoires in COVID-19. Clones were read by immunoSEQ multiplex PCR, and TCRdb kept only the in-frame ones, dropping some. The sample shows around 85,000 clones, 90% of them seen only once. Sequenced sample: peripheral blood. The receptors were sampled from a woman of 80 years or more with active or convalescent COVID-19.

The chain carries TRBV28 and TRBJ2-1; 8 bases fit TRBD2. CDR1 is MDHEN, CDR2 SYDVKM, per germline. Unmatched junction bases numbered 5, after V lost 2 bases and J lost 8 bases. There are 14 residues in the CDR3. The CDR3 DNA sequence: TGTGCCAGCAGTTTAGCGGGAGGATTTGATGAGCAGTTCTTC. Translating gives CASSLAGGFDEQFF.

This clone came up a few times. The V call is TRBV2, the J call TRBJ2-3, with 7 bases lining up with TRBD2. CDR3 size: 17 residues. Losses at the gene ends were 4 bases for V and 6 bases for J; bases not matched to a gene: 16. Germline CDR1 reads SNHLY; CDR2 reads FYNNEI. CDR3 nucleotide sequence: TGTGCCAGCAGTGTAACGCTGGGCTGGGAGGGCAGTGATACGCAGTATTTT. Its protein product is CASSVTLGWEGSDTQYF.

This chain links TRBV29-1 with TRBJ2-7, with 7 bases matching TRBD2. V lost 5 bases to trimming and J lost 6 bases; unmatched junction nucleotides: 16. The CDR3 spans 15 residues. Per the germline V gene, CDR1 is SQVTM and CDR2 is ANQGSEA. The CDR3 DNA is TGCAGCGTTAAGGGGTTGGGCGGGGGTTCACTCGAGCAGTACTTC. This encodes CSVKGLGGGSLEQYF.

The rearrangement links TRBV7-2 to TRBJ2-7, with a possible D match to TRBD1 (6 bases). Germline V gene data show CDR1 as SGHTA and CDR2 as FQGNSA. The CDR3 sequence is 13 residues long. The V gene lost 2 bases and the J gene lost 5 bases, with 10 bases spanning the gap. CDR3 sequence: CASSLRGYDEQYF. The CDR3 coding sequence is TGTGCCAGCAGCTTAAGGGGGTACGACGAGCAGTACTTC.

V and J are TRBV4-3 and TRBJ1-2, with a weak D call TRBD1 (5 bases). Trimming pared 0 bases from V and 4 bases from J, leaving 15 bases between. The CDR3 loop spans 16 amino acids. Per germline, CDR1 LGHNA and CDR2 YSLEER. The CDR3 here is CASSQEATESSYGYTF. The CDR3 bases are TGCGCCAGCAGCCAAGAAGCGACAGAGTCAAGCTATGGCTACACCTTC.

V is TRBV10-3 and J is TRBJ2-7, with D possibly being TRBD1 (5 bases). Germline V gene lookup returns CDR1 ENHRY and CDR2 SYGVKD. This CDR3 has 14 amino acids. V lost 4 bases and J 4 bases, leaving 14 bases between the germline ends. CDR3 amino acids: CAISGRVGTYEQYF. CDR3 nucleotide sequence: TGTGCCATCAGTGGCAGGGTAGGAACTTACGAGCAGTACTTC.

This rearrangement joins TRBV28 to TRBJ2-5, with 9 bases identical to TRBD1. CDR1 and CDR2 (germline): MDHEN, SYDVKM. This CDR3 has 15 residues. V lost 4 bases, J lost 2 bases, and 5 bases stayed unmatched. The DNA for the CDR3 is TGTGCCAGCAGTTCCTCAGGACAGGGGCAAGAGACCCAGTACTTC. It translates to CASSSSGQGQETQYF.

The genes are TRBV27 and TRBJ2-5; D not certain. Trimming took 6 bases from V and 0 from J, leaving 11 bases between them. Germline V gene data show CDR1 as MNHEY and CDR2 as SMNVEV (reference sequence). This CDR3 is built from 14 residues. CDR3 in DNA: TGTGCCAGCAGATTTCTTTCTCACCAAGAGACCCAGTACTTC. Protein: CASRFLSHQETQYF.

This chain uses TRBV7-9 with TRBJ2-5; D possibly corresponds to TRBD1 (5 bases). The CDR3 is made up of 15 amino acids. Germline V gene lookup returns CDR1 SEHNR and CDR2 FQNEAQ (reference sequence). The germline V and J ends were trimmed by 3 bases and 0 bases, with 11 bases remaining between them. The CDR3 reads CASSFEGAYQETQYF. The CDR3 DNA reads TGTGCCAGCAGCTTCGAAGGGGCGTACCAAGAGACCCAGTACTTC. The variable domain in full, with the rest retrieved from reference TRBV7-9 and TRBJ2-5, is DTGVSQNPRHKITKRGQNVTFRCDPISEHNRLYWYRQTLGQGPEFLTYFQNEAQLEKSRLLSDRFSAERPKGSFSTLEIQRTEQGDSAMYLCASSFEGAYQETQYFGPGTRLLVL.

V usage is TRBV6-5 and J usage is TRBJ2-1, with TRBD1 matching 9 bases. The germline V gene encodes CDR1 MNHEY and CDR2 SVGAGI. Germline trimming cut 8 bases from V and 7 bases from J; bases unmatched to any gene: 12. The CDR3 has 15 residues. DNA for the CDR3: TGTGCCAGCCGAATAACAGGGGGCTCAGAGAATGAGCAGTTCTTC. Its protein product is CASRITGGSENEQFF.

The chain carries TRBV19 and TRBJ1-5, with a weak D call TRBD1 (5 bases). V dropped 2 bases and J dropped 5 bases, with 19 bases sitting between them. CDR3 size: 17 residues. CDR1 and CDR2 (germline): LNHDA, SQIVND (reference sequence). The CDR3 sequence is CASSIKDGGVGYQPQHF. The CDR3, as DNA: TGTGCCAGTAGTATAAAGGACGGAGGGGTAGGGTATCAGCCCCAGCATTTT.

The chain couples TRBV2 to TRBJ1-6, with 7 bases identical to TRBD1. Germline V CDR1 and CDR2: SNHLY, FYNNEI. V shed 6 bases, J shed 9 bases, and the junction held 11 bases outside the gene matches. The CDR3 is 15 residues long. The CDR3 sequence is CASRMGQQKTSPLHF. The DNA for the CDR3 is TGTGCCAGCAGGATGGGACAGCAAAAGACTTCACCCCTCCACTTT.

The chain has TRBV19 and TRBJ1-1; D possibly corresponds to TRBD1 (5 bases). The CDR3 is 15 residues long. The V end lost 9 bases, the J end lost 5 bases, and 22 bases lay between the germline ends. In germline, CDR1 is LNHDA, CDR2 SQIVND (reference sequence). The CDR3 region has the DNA TGTGCCAGCCGGGGAGGGGAGGCCCAAGAGACTGAAGCTTTCTTT. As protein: CASRGGEAQETEAFF.

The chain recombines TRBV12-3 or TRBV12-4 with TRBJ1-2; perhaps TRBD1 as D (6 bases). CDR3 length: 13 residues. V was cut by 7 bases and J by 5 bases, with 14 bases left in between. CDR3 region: CASKDRGGYGYTF. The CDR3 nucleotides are TGTGCCAGCAAGGACAGAGGGGGTTATGGCTACACCTTC.

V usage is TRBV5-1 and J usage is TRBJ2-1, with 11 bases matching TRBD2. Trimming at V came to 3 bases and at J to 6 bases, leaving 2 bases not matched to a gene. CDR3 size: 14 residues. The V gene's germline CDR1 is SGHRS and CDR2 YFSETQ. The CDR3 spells CASSSGTSGNEQFF. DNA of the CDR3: TGCGCCAGCAGCTCAGGGACTAGCGGCAATGAGCAGTTCTTC.

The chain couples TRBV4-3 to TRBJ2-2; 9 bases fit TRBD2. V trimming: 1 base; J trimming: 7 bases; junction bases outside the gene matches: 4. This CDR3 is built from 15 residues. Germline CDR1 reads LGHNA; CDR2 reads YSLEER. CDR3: CASSQVAGVSGELFF. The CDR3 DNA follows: TGCGCCAGCAGCCAAGTAGCGGGAGTCAGCGGGGAGCTGTTTTTT.